The T cell receptor (beta chain) under discussion was sequenced for a study of blood T cell repertoires in COVID-19. In the study overall: Samples representing acute and convalescent COVID-19 were sourced from the United States, Italy and Spain.

Original analysis: Amplified reference gene primers provided the basis for estimating nucleated cell counts. Libraries were prepared by immunoSEQ multiplex PCR; TCRdb keeps only in-frame clonotypes and omits some of them. The DNA was the basis for D and trimming; V, J and clone size are from that table. The sample records 15,000 to 20,000 clones, about 81% being singletons. The TCR comes from a man between 60 and 75 years old with acute or convalescent COVID-19. The source material was peripheral blood.

CDR3 in amino acids: CASSFTGEETQYF. In DNA form, the CDR3 reads TGTGCCAGCAGTTTCACAGGGGAAGAGACCCAGTACTTC. This chain joins TRBV27 and TRBJ2-5, with 7 nucleotides matching TRBD1. The germline CDR1 and CDR2 sequences are MNHEY and SMNVEV (reference sequence). The length of the CDR3 is 13 residues. Trimming at V came to 3 bases and at J to 3 bases, leaving 1 base not matched to a gene.